This passage covers 21 T cell receptor beta chains from one sample sequenced in a study of T cell changes during pregnancy in multiple sclerosis. TCRdb keeps only in-frame clones here, not all; method: immunoSEQ multiplex PCR. The table lists around 100,000 clones, 92% of them singletons, with less than 2% in the top ten. Sample: peripheral blood, taken in the third trimester of pregnancy. The receptors were gathered from a female donor with multiple sclerosis, enrolled in a pregnancy study.

The J gene is TRBJ2-1, the V gene TRBV5-4; 8 bases are a match to TRBD2. The CDR3 runs 14 residues. Germline lookup yields CDR1 SGHNT and CDR2 YYREEE (reference sequence). Unmatched junction bases numbered 2, after V lost 0 bases and J lost 6 bases. In DNA, the CDR3 is TGTGCCAGCAGCTTGGAACTAGCGGCCAATGAGCAGTTCTTC. Its protein product is CASSLELAANEQFF.

The chain joins TRBV5-4 to TRBJ2-3; TRBD1 agrees at 8 bases. With V trimmed by 4 bases and J by 2 bases, 12 bases remained unmatched. The CDR3 has 17 residues. Per germline, CDR1 SGHNT and CDR2 YYREEE (reference sequence). The chain's CDR3 is CASSMSGTGLITDTQYF. In nucleotides, the CDR3 is TGTGCCAGCAGCATGTCCGGGACAGGACTAATCACAGATACGCAGTATTTT.

The rearrangement links TRBV4-2 to TRBJ2-5, with D unclear. The V gene lost 0 bases and the J gene lost 5 bases, with 10 bases spanning the gap. This CDR3 comprises 14 residues. Germline lookup yields CDR1 LGHNA and CDR2 YNFKEQ. Here the CDR3 reads CASSQETEWETQYF. CDR3 in DNA: TGTGCCAGCAGCCAAGAAACCGAGTGGGAGACCCAGTACTTC.

The V gene is TRBV29-1, the J gene TRBJ2-7; D may be TRBD1 (6 bases). Germline V CDR1 and CDR2: SQVTM, ANQGSEA. The CDR3 spans 14 residues. V lost 7 bases to trimming and J lost 2 bases, with 18 bases between them. CDR3 sequence (DNA): TGCAGCGCCTTGTCGGGACAAGCAACCTACGAGCAGTACTTC. Its protein product is CSALSGQATYEQYF.

This clone is a singleton in its sample. V gene TRBV29-1 combines with J gene TRBJ1-1, with no clear D. The germline V gene encodes CDR1 SQVTM and CDR2 ANQGSEA. Trimming cost V 2 bases and J 3 bases, with 13 bases left between them. The CDR3 is made up of 14 amino acids. The CDR3 reads CSVESKGSDTEAFF. Here the CDR3 DNA reads TGCAGCGTTGAATCGAAAGGGAGCGACACTGAAGCTTTCTTT.

The chain joins TRBV4-1 to TRBJ1-1, with D possibly TRBD1 on 5 matching bases. Germline CDR1 reads MGHRA; CDR2 reads YSYEKL. CDR3 length: 14 residues. V lost 0 bases to trimming and J lost 11 bases, with 16 bases between them. Written as DNA, the CDR3 is TGCGCCAGCAGCCAAGATCGGCAGGGTCGGCTGGCTTTCTTT. This translates into CASSQDRQGRLAFF.

The rearrangement uses TRBV19 and TRBJ2-5, with 10 bases that match TRBD2. CDR3 size: 15 residues. V lost 1 base, J lost 5 bases, and 4 bases stayed unmatched. Germline V lookup: CDR1 LNHDA, CDR2 SQIVND (reference sequence). CDR3 bases: TGTGCCAGTAGTATAGCGGCTAGCGGGAGCGAGACCCAGTACTTC. This codes for CASSIAASGSETQYF.

The CDR3 DNA follows: TGTGCCAGCAGCTATCAGGGGCTCGTGAATGAAAAACTGTTTTTT. Its protein product is CASSYQGLVNEKLFF. This sequence joins TRBV11-1 and TRBJ1-4; possible D gene TRBD1, 6 bases. V was shortened by 4 bases and J by 5 bases, with 14 bases between the two germline ends. Germline V lookup: CDR1 SGHAT, CDR2 FQDESV (reference sequence). This CDR3 comprises 15 residues. The complete variable domain, with remaining parts taken from reference TRBV11-1 and TRBJ1-4, reads EAEVAQSPRYKITEKSQAVAFWCDPISGHATLYWYRQILGQGPELLVQFQDESVVDDSQLPKDRFSAERLKGVDSTLKIQPAELGDSAMYLCASSYQGLVNEKLFFGSGTQLSVL.

The chain links TRBV19 to TRBJ1-2; 9 nucleotides line up with TRBD1. V was pared by 0 bases and J by 8 bases, with 1 base of the junction left unmatched. Germline V gene sequence: CDR1 LNHDA, CDR2 SQIVND (reference sequence). This CDR3 region has 13 residues. This CDR3 is CASSIDGQGGYTF. CDR3 sequence (DNA): TGTGCCAGTAGTATAGATGGACAGGGGGGCTACACCTTC.

The J gene is TRBJ2-3, the V gene TRBV2, with 11 bases lining up with TRBD2. This CDR3 has 16 residues. Germline V gives CDR1 SNHLY, CDR2 FYNNEI. J lost 2 bases, V lost 3 bases, and 4 bases had no gene match. The CDR3: CASSEGLAEPTDTQYF. The CDR3 bases are TGTGCCAGCAGTGAGGGACTAGCGGAACCCACAGATACGCAGTATTTT.

The gene calls are TRBV6-5 and TRBJ1-1, with D hard to call. CDR3 length: 10 amino acids. CDR1 and CDR2 (germline): MNHEY, SVGAGI. Trimming stripped 8 bases from V and 7 bases from J, with 8 bases between. The CDR3 bases are TGTGCCAGCGGAACGGGTGAAGCTTTCTTT. Protein sequence: CASGTGEAFF.

The chain carries TRBV19 and TRBJ1-3; 8 bases agree with TRBD1. Germline trimming cut 6 bases from V and 6 bases from J; bases unmatched to any gene: 13. The CDR3 runs 16 residues. The germline CDR1 and CDR2 sequences are LNHDA and SQIVND (reference sequence). CDR3 protein: CASRPVTGGIKNTIYF. The DNA of the CDR3 is TGTGCCAGTAGGCCGGTAACAGGGGGAATTAAAAACACCATATATTTT.

The chain combines TRBV5-1 with TRBJ2-3, with no clear D. The CDR3 has 15 residues. CDR1 is SGHRS, CDR2 YFSETQ, per germline. With 0 bases removed from V and 2 bases from J, the gap between germline ends came to 10 bases. DNA of the CDR3: TGCGCCAGCAGCTTGGATAGCAGAGACACAGATACGCAGTATTTT. This translates into CASSLDSRDTDTQYF.

CDR3 DNA sequence: TGTGCCAGCAGCCCCGACAGGGTTGGGGAGACCCAGTACTTC. Its translation is CASSPDRVGETQYF. This chain joins TRBV11-2 and TRBJ2-5; TRBD1 aligns across 7 bases. CDR1 and CDR2 (germline): SGHAT, FQNNGV. V shed 5 bases, J shed 5 bases, and the junction held 8 bases outside the gene matches. CDR3 length equals 14 residues.

The table lists this clone with a few counts. The V call is TRBV29-1, the J call TRBJ1-1; 7 nucleotides line up with TRBD1. The CDR3 sequence is 12 residues long. Germline V lookup: CDR1 SQVTM, CDR2 ANQGSEA. Trimming removed 4 bases from V and 9 bases from J; junction bases left unmatched: 8. CDR3 protein: CSVGVGGQKAFF. CDR3 sequence (DNA): TGCAGCGTTGGAGTGGGGGGACAGAAAGCTTTCTTT.

In this sample, this clone turned up many times. This sample includes further DNA sequences coding for the same CDR3. The chain combines TRBV27 with TRBJ1-2, with 8 nucleotides matching TRBD1. J gave up 2 bases and V 2 bases, and 1 base lay outside the gene matches. The CDR3 extends over 14 amino acids. Germline CDR1 and CDR2: MNHEY and SMNVEV (reference sequence). DNA of the CDR3: TGTGCCAGCAGTTTACAGGGGGCCAACTATGGCTACACCTTC. Protein product: CASSLQGANYGYTF.

The rearrangement joins TRBV27 to TRBJ2-1; a weak D match, TRBD2 (6 bases). This CDR3 has 15 amino acids. The germline V gene has CDR1 MNHEY and CDR2 SMNVEV (reference sequence). The germline V and J ends were trimmed by 3 bases and 8 bases, with 17 bases remaining between them. As DNA, the CDR3 is TGTGCCAGCAGTTTTTCGGGAGCAACTCTCGATGAGCAGTTCTTC. Its protein product is CASSFSGATLDEQFF.

The chain employs TRBV6-1 and TRBJ2-7; 7 nucleotides match TRBD1. Germline values: CDR1 MNHNS, CDR2 SASEGT. J lost 0 bases, V lost 5 bases, and 7 bases had no gene match. The CDR3 is 15 residues long. CDR3 coding DNA: TGTGCCAGCAGTAGCCACAGGGACAGCTCCTACGAGCAGTACTTC. Protein: CASSSHRDSSYEQYF.

This chain uses TRBV2 with TRBJ1-3; 10 positions agree with TRBD1. The ends lost 3 bases at V and 2 bases at J; junction bases unmatched: 4. The CDR3 totals 16 residues. Germline V CDR1 and CDR2: SNHLY, FYNNEI. The CDR3 nucleotides read TGTGCCAGCAGTGATCCCGGACAGGGGGCTGGAAACACCATATATTTT. Its protein product is CASSDPGQGAGNTIYF.

The chain couples TRBV5-6 to TRBJ2-4; D unresolved. Trimming removed 4 bases from V and 9 bases from J, with 11 bases in between. From germline, CDR1 is SGHDT and CDR2 YYEEEE. CDR3 length equals 12 residues. The CDR3 spells CASSPGRGIQYF. In DNA form, the CDR3 reads TGTGCCAGCAGCCCTGGCCGAGGCATTCAGTACTTC.

The V gene is TRBV6-5, the J gene TRBJ2-1, with TRBD2 as a possible D gene (5 bases). This CDR3 has 15 residues. From germline, CDR1 is MNHEY and CDR2 SVGAGI. V was shortened by 2 bases and J by 4 bases, with 12 bases between the two germline ends. This CDR3 reads CASSYRVEGYNEQFF. The CDR3 DNA reads TGTGCCAGCAGTTACAGGGTCGAGGGATACAATGAGCAGTTCTTC.